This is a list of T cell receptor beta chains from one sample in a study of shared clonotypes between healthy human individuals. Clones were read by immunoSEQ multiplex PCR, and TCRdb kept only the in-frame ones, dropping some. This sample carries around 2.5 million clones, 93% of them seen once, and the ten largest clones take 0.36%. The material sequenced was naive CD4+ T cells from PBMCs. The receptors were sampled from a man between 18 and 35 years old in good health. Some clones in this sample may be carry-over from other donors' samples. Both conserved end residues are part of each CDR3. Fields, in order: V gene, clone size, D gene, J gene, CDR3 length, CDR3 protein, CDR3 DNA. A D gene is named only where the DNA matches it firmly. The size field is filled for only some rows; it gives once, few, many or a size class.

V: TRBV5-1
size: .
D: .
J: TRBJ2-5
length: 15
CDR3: CASRRQPPWQETQYF
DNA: TGCGCCAGCAGACGACAGCCGCCGTGGCAAGAGACCCAGTACTTC

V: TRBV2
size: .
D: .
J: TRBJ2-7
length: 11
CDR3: CASGLAYEQYF
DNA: TGTGCCAGCGGCCTAGCATATGAGCAGTACTTC

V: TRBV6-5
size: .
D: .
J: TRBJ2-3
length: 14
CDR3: CASSARVSRDTQYF
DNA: TGTGCCAGCAGTGCCCGCGTTTCCAGGGATACGCAGTATTTT

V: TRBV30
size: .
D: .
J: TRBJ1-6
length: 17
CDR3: CAWSDLPLPSYNSPLHF
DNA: TGTGCCTGGAGTGATCTGCCTCTTCCCTCCTATAATTCACCCCTCCACTTT

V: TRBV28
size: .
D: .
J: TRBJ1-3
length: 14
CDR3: CASTRHGEENTIYF
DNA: TGTGCCAGCACTAGACATGGGGAGGAAAACACCATATATTTT

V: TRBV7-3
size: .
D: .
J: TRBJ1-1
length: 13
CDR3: CASSLRQDTEAFF
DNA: TGTGCCAGCAGCTTACGGCAGGACACTGAAGCTTTCTTT

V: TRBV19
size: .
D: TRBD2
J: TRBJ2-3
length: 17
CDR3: CASQRASGRAYTDTQYF
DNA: TGTGCCAGTCAGAGGGCTAGCGGGAGGGCCTACACAGATACGCAGTATTTT

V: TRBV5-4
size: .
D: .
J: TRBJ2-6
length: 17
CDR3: CASTPRVGPSGANVLTF
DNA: TGTGCCAGCACCCCCCGGGTGGGACCCTCTGGGGCCAACGTCCTGACTTTC

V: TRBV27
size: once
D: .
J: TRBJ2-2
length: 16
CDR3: CASSLSSQAFAGELFF
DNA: TGTGCCAGCAGTTTATCATCGCAGGCGTTCGCCGGGGAGCTGTTTTTT

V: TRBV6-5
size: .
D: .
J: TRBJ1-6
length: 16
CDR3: CASSYAGTRNNSPLHF
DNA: TGTGCCAGCAGTTACGCTGGGACAAGGAATAATTCACCCCTCCACTTT

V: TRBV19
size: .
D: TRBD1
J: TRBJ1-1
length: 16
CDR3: CASKGGTGGTDTEAFF
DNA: TGTGCCAGTAAAGGTGGGACAGGGGGTACGGACACTGAAGCTTTCTTT